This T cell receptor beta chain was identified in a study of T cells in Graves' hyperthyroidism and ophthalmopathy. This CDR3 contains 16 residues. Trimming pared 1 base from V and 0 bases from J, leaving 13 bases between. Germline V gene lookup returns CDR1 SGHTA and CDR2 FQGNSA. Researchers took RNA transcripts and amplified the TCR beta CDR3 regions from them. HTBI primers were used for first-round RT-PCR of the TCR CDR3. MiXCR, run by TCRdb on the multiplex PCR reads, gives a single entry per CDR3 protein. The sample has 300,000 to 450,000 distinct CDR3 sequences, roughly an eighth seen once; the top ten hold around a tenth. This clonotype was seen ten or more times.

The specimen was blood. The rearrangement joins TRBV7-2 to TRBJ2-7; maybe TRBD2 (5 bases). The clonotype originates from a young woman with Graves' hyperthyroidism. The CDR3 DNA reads TGTGCCAGCAGCTTAGGTCAGCGGCGGAGCTCCTACGAGCAGTACTTC. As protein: CASSLGQRRSSYEQYF. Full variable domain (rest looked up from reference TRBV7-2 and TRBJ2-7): GAGVSQSPSNKVTEKGKDVELRCDPISGHTALYWYRQSLGQGLEFLIYFQGNSAPDKSGLPSDRFSAERTGGSVSTLTIQRTQQEDSAVYLCASSLGQRRSSYEQYFGPGTRLTVT.